The rows below give T cell receptor beta chains drawn from one sample of a study of T cell changes during pregnancy in multiple sclerosis. The assay was immunoSEQ multiplex PCR, and TCRdb's table has in-frame clones only and misses some. The sample yields about 81,000 clones, about 94% seen once. Source: peripheral blood, taken in the third trimester of pregnancy. All receptors derive from a female donor with multiple sclerosis, enrolled in a pregnancy study. CDR3s include the opening cysteine and the closing phenylalanine or tryptophan. A D gene is named only where the DNA matches it firmly.

NA	TRBV6-1	CASSEAGDYEQYF
NA	TRBV9	CASSESGRTEAFF
NA	TRBV5-1	CASSFLAAGELFF
TRBD1	TRBV15	CATSRQTGVGNTIYF
NA	TRBV5-4	CASSLQGPNEKLFF
NA	TRBV2	CASGPTTGRGYTF
TRBD1	TRBV30	CAWSPGQGGYTF
NA	TRBV9	CASSVVGLAQETQYF
TRBD1	TRBV11-2	CASSSRTGPSYEQYF
NA	TRBV6-6	CASSRGGVSTDTQYF
NA	TRBV2	CASRTVYQETQYF
TRBD1	TRBV15	CATSSRTRDRDNSPLHF
NA	TRBV6-6	CASSYGQANYGYTF
NA	TRBV2	CASSEWAGARNQPQHF
TRBD2	TRBV15	CATSSALAGLAQYF
TRBD2	TRBV30	CAWDTLAGSTDTQYF
TRBD1	TRBV25-1	CASSTYRGPGNTIYF
TRBD1	TRBV19	CASRPMDRENSPLHF
NA	TRBV4-1	CASSQGWAEYEQYF
TRBD1	TRBV6-4	CASSDTGQALYGYTF
TRBD1	TRBV9	CASSANTRGRLDGYTF
TRBD1	TRBV7-6	CASSPTGAGATEAFF
TRBD2	TRBV7-8	CASSLIAASGGSGNEQFF
NA	TRBV5-4	CASRLVSGDDYEQFF
NA	TRBV6-1	CASSETGHSGNTIYF
NA	TRBV23-1	CASSHRVYEQYF
TRBD1	TRBV19	CASLSGGLSEQFF
TRBD1	TRBV5-4	CASSIAGTENQPQHF
TRBD2	TRBV9	CASSSGLAGEETQYF
NA	TRBV5-4	CASSRDISRVGEQFF
NA	TRBV5-4	CASSLGPQLSTDTQYF
NA	TRBV5-6	CASSFPTASYEQYF
NA	TRBV19	CASEPGGSLQGLPQYF
TRBD1	TRBV2	CAIRTGGGYTF
NA	TRBV9	CASSVAGGRGQETQYF
NA	TRBV19	CASSKSDNNQPQHF
TRBD1	TRBV6-5	CASSYGGGFYGYTF
NA	TRBV21-1	CASSSLTSNEQFF
TRBD1	TRBV25-1	CASTASDRGIGGYTF